This TCR beta chain was identified during a study of blood T cells in healthy people across ages. Worth noting for this clonotype: Its antigen remains unknown.

Study-level results: Without sorted subsets, naive and antigen-experienced compartments could not be conclusively compared.

Through a sample-barcoded 5' primer and a J-beta primer mix, a second PCR was run for roughly 6 to 12 cycles. TCRdb passed the 5' RACE reads through MiXCR, listing each CDR3 protein once. The sample contains about 730,000 distinct CDR3 sequences, 40% to 45% of which appear only once. No fewer than 6 million PBMCs went into each sample. Looked up from germline, CDR1 is LGHNT and CDR2 is FRNRAP. V was clipped by 6 bases and J by 6 bases, with 7 bases between them. The CDR3 is 11 amino acids. The clonotype originates from a woman in her sixties in good health. Sequenced sample: blood. The rearrangement links TRBV12-5 to TRBJ2-3; D is unclear. The CDR3 nucleotides are TGTGCTAGTGGCTACGCGGATACGCAGTATTTT. It codes for CASGYADTQYF.